These 3 T cell receptor beta chains were all obtained from the same sample, sequenced in a study of T cell changes during pregnancy in multiple sclerosis. Sequencing used immunoSEQ multiplex PCR; TCRdb keeps in-frame clones, though not all of them. This sample has some 93,000 clones; around 94% occur once, and the top ten carry 2% to 2.5%. The sequencing used peripheral blood, collected after pregnancy. These receptor sequences come from a female donor with multiple sclerosis, enrolled in a pregnancy study.

The chain couples TRBV18 to TRBJ1-3; 7 bases are shared with TRBD1. CDR1 and CDR2 from the germline V gene are KGHSH and LQKENI. V was clipped by 5 bases and J by 4 bases; unmatched bases: 11. CDR3 length: 16 amino acids. The CDR3 sequence is CASSSNNRDRGNTIYF. CDR3 nucleotides: TGTGCCAGCTCATCCAACAACCGGGACAGAGGAAACACCATATATTTT. Combining the CDR3 with reference TRBV18 and TRBJ1-3 gives the whole variable domain NAGVMQNPRHLVRRRGQEARLRCSPMKGHSHVYWYRQLPEEGLKFMVYLQKENIIDESGMPKERFSAEFPKEGPSILRIQQVVRGDSAAYFCASSSNNRDRGNTIYFGEGSWLTVV.

The chain combines TRBV5-8 with TRBJ2-3, with 10 bases identical to TRBD1. Germline V gene data show CDR1 as SGHTS and CDR2 as YDEGEE. The trim removed 2 bases at V and 3 bases at J, leaving 6 bases unmatched. The CDR3 has 16 residues. In DNA form, the CDR3 reads TGTGCCAGCAGCTTATCGGACAGGGGGTTGACAGATACGCAGTATTTT. The encoded protein is CASSLSDRGLTDTQYF.

The rearrangement links TRBV30 to TRBJ1-1, with D perhaps TRBD1 (5 bases). The germline V and J ends were trimmed by 0 bases and 4 bases, with 12 bases remaining between them. The CDR3 runs 14 residues. Germline CDR1 and CDR2: GTSNPN and SVGIG (reference sequence). The CDR3 reads CAWSVRGVATEAFF. The DNA of the CDR3 is TGTGCCTGGAGTGTTCGGGGGGTAGCCACTGAAGCTTTCTTT.